This T cell receptor (beta chain) was documented in a study of beta chain features in type 1 diabetes. In regard to this clone: Its target is unknown.

The isolated RNA, all of it, was reverse transcribed, so expressed TCRB transcripts were what got sequenced. Here immunoSEQ multiplex PCR was the method, and the copy in TCRdb shows in-frame clones only, minus some. The sample includes approximately 150,000 clones, 50% to 70% of them seen just once. Trimming took 8 bases from V and 0 from J, leaving 17 bases between them. The CDR3 is 15 amino acids. Germline V gene sequence: CDR1 SQVTM, CDR2 ANQGSEA. General study findings and limits: All four CD4+ subsets from Type 1 diabetes patients carried moderately but significantly shorter TCRB CDR3s.

This receptor was taken from a man aged 25 to 45 with type 1 diabetes. Source material: naive CD4+ T cells from blood. This chain uses TRBV29-1 with TRBJ2-1, with TRBD2 as a possible D gene (5 bases). The CDR3 DNA reads TGCAGCACCCCGGTGGGGAGTCACTCCTACAATGAGCAGTTCTTC. Its protein product is CSTPVGSHSYNEQFF.